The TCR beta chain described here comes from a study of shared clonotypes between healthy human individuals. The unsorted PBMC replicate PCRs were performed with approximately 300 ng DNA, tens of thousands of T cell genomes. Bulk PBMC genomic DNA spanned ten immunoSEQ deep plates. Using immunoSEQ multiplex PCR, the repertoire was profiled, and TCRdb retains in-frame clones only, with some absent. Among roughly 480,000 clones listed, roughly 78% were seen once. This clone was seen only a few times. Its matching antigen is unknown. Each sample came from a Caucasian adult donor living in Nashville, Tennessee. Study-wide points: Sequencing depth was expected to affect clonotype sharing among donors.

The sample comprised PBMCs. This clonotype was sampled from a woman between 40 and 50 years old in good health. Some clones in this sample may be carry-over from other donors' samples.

The CDR3 bases are TGTGCCAGCAGCTTAGGATCAGGGGATAATTCACCCCTCCACTTT. Protein product: CASSLGSGDNSPLHF. The chain has TRBV7-9 and TRBJ1-6; tentatively, D is TRBD1 (6 bases). V was shortened by 1 base and J by 5 bases, with 9 bases between the two germline ends. The CDR3 totals 15 residues. Germline CDR1 SEHNR, CDR2 FQNEAQ (reference sequence).